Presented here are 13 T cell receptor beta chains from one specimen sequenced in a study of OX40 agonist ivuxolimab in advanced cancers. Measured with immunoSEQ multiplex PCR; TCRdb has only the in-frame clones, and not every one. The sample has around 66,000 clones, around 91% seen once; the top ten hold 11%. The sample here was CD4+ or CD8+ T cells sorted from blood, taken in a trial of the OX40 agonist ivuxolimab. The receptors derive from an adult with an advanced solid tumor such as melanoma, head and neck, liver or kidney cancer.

The CDR3 DNA reads as TGTGCCAGCAGTAGGGGGCTCGGTGAAAAACTGTTTTTT. Amino acids: CASSRGLGEKLFF. This chain links TRBV6-5 with TRBJ1-4, with TRBD1 identical over 7 bases. CDR1 and CDR2 (germline): MNHEY, SVGAGI. Unmatched junction bases numbered 4, after V lost 5 bases and J lost 7 bases. The CDR3 covers 13 residues.

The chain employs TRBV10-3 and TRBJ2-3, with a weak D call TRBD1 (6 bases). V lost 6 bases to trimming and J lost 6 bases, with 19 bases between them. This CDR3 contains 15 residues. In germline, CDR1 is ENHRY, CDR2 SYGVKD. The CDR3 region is CAIRPTGNPRDTQYF. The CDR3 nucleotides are TGTGCCATCAGGCCTACAGGGAACCCCCGGGATACGCAGTATTTT.

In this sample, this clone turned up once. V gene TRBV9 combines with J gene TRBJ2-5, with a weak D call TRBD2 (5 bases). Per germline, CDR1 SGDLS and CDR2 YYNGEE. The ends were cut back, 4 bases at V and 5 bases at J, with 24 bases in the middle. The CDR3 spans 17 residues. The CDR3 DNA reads TGTGCCAGCAGCTCCGTAGTTTGGGGTACGGGCGGGGAGACCCAGTACTTC. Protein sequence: CASSSVVWGTGGETQYF.

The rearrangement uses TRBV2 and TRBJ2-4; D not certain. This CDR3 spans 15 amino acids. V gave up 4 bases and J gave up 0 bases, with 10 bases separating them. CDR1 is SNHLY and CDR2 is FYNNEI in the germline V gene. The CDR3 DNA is TGTGCCAGCAGTGTCGTATTACTAGCCAAAAACATTCAGTACTTC. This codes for CASSVVLLAKNIQYF. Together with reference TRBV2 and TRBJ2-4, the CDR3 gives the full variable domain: EPEVTQTPSHQVTQMGQEVILRCVPISNHLYFYWYRQILGQKVEFLVSFYNNEISEKSEIFDDQFSVERPDGSNFTLKIRSTKLEDSAMYFCASSVVLLAKNIQYFGAGTRLSVL.

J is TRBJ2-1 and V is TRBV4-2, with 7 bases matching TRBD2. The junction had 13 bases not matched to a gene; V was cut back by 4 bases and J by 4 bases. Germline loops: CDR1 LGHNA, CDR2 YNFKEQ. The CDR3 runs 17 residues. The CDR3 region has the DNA TGTGCCAGCAGCCTCATGAGTCCTAGCGGAGAATACAATGAGCAGTTCTTC. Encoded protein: CASSLMSPSGEYNEQFF.

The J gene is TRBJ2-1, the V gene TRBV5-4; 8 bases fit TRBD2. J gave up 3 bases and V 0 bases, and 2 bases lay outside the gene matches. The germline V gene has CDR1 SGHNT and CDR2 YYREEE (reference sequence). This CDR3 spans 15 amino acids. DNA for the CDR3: TGTGCCAGCAGCTTGGCCCGGGGGGGCTACAATGAGCAGTTCTTC. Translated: CASSLARGGYNEQFF.

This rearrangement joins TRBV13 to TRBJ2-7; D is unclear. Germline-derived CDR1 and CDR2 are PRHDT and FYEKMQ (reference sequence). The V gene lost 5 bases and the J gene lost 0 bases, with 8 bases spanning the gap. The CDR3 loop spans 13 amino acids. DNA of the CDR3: TGTGCCAGCAGCGCCCAGAGCTCCTACGAGCAGTACTTC. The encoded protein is CASSAQSSYEQYF.

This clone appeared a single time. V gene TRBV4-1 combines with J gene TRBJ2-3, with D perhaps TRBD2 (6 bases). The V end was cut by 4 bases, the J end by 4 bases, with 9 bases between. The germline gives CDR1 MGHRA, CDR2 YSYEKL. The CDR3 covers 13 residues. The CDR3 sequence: CASSPGLSDTQYF. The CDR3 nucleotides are TGCGCCAGCAGCCCGGGACTGTCAGATACGCAGTATTTT.

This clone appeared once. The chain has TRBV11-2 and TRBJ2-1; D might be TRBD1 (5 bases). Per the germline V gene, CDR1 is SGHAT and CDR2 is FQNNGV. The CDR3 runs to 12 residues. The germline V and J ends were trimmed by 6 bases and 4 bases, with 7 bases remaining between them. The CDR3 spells CASSHRYNEQFF. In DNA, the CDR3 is TGTGCCAGCAGTCACAGGTACAATGAGCAGTTCTTC.

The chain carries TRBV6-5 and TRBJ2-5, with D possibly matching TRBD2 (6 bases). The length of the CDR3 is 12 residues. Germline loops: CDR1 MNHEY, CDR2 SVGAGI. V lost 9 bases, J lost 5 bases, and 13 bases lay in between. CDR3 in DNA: TGTGCCAGTCGGGGGTCGGGGGAGACCCAGTACTTC. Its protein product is CASRGSGETQYF.

CDR3 amino acids: CASSSIPQGTEAFF. The CDR3 DNA sequence: TGTGCCAGCAGCTCCATTCCCCAGGGCACTGAAGCTTTCTTT. The gene calls are TRBV11-2 and TRBJ1-1, with D maybe TRBD1 (5 bases). Germline CDR1 and CDR2: SGHAT and FQNNGV. This CDR3 comprises 14 residues. The germline V and J ends were trimmed by 4 bases and 4 bases, with 13 bases remaining between them.

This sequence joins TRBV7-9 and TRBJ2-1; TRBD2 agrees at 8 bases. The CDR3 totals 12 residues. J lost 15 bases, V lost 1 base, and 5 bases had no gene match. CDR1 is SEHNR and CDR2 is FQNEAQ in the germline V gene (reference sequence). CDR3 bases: TGTGCCAGCAGCTTAGGGGTCGGACTAGCGTTCTTC. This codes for CASSLGVGLAFF.

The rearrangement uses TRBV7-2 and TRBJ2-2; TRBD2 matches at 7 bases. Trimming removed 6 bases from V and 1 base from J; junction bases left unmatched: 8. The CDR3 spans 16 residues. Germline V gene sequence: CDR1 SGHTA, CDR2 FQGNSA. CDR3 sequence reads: CASSSSSGGNTGELFF. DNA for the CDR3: TGTGCCAGCAGTTCCTCTAGCGGAGGGAACACCGGGGAGCTGTTTTTT. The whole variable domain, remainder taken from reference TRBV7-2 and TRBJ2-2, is GAGVSQSPSNKVTEKGKDVELRCDPISGHTALYWYRQSLGQGLEFLIYFQGNSAPDKSGLPSDRFSAERTGGSVSTLTIQRTQQEDSAVYLCASSSSSGGNTGELFFGEGSRLTVL.